These 23 T cell receptor beta chains were all obtained from the same sample, sequenced in a study of blood T cell repertoires in COVID-19. Measured with immunoSEQ multiplex PCR; TCRdb has only the in-frame clones, and not every one. The sample consists of more than 110,000 clones, approximately 85% of them appearing once. Input material: peripheral blood. These receptors all come from a man aged 50 to 59 with acute or convalescent COVID-19.

This clone was seen more than once but under ten times. The V call is TRBV7-2, the J call TRBJ2-1; 16 nucleotides align to TRBD2. J gave up 8 bases and V 2 bases, and 3 bases lay outside the gene matches. The CDR3 extends over 16 amino acids. Germline CDR1 is SGHTA and CDR2 is FQGNSA. CDR3 loop: CASSLPGLAGGDEQFF. The CDR3 nucleotides are TGTGCCAGCAGCTTACCGGGACTAGCGGGGGGGGATGAGCAGTTCTTC. The variable domain in full, completed from reference TRBV7-2 and TRBJ2-1, reads GAGVSQSPSNKVTEKGKDVELRCDPISGHTALYWYRQSLGQGLEFLIYFQGNSAPDKSGLPSDRFSAERTGGSVSTLTIQRTQQEDSAVYLCASSLPGLAGGDEQFFGPGTRLTVL.

The chain employs TRBV2 and TRBJ2-2; 10 bases fit TRBD2. J lost 3 bases, V lost 7 bases, and 2 bases had no gene match. The CDR3 is 14 amino acids. Germline V gene lookup returns CDR1 SNHLY and CDR2 FYNNEI. The chain's CDR3 is CASKRGGDTGELFF. Here the CDR3 DNA reads TGTGCCAGCAAGCGGGGGGGCGACACCGGGGAGCTGTTTTTT.

The CDR3 protein is CASSSFPGRGGGNTIYF. The CDR3 DNA reads TGTGCCAGCAGCTCATTCCCGGGACGAGGGGGAGGAAACACCATATATTTT. This rearrangement joins TRBV11-3 to TRBJ1-3, with D possibly being TRBD1 (6 bases). Trimming took off 4 bases at V and 4 bases at J, with 20 bases between the two ends. The CDR3 runs to 17 residues. Germline V gene sequence: CDR1 SGHNT, CDR2 YENEEA.

This clone was found once. The CDR3 is CASSLSRGNGNTIYF. Written as DNA, the CDR3 is TGTGCCAGCAGTTTAAGTAGGGGGAACGGAAACACCATATATTTT. This chain joins TRBV28 and TRBJ1-3, with D possibly matching TRBD1 (6 bases). This CDR3 has 15 residues. The germline V and J ends were trimmed by 2 bases and 4 bases, with 12 bases remaining between them. The V gene's germline CDR1 is MDHEN and CDR2 SYDVKM.

The chain has TRBV7-6 and TRBJ2-2, with D possibly being TRBD2 (7 bases). The CDR3 totals 16 residues. CDR1 is SGHVS and CDR2 is FNYEAQ in the germline V gene. V lost 6 bases, J lost 0 bases, and 14 bases lay in between. CDR3 coding DNA: TGTGCCAGCAGGGGGGGGCCTGAGGCGAACACCGGGGAGCTGTTTTTT. Translation: CASRGGPEANTGELFF.

The rearrangement links TRBV5-1 to TRBJ1-2; D call uncertain. V lost 0 bases and J lost 2, with 5 bases in between. Germline V CDR1 and CDR2: SGHRS, YFSETQ. CDR3 length: 13 amino acids. The CDR3 loop reads CASSLVRNYGYTF. The CDR3, as DNA: TGCGCCAGCAGCTTGGTCCGGAACTATGGCTACACCTTC. Based on the CDR3 plus reference TRBV5-1 and TRBJ1-2, the full variable domain is KAGVTQTPRYLIKTRGQQVTLSCSPISGHRSVSWYQQTPGQGLQFLFEYFSETQRNKGNFPGRFSGRQFSNSRSEMNVSTLELGDSALYLCASSLVRNYGYTFGSGTRLTVV.

The CDR3 sequence: CSASLQGRTGGYTF. In nucleotides, the CDR3 is TGCAGTGCTAGTTTACAGGGGAGGACTGGTGGCTACACCTTC. The genes are TRBV20-1 and TRBJ1-2; 7 bases fit TRBD1. In germline, CDR1 is DFQATT, CDR2 SNEGSKA (reference sequence). The ends lost 3 bases at V and 7 bases at J; junction bases unmatched: 11. This CDR3 has 14 residues.

The V gene is TRBV3-1 (or the pseudogene TRBV3-2), the J gene TRBJ1-4; D might be TRBD1 (5 bases). CDR1 LGHDT and CDR2 YNNKEL come from the germline V gene (reference sequence). The CDR3 totals 15 residues. Trimming pared 4 bases from V and 8 bases from J, leaving 17 bases between. This CDR3 reads CASSPSRTLGEKLFF. CDR3 coding DNA: TGTGCCAGCAGCCCCTCACGGACATTAGGGGAAAAACTGTTTTTT.

This sequence joins TRBV2 and TRBJ1-3; TRBD1 aligns across 9 bases. The CDR3 has 13 residues. Germline CDR1 is SNHLY and CDR2 is FYNNEI. With V trimmed by 6 bases and J by 6 bases, 3 bases remained unmatched. This CDR3 is CASSRDRENTIYF. The CDR3 DNA reads TGTGCCAGCAGCCGGGACAGGGAAAACACCATATATTTT. Looking up the rest from reference TRBV2 and TRBJ1-3 gives the full variable domain: EPEVTQTPSHQVTQMGQEVILRCVPISNHLYFYWYRQILGQKVEFLVSFYNNEISEKSEIFDDQFSVERPDGSNFTLKIRSTKLEDSAMYFCASSRDRENTIYFGEGSWLTVV.

The table lists this clone with a count of one. The chain couples TRBV12-5 to TRBJ2-3; TRBD2 matches at 8 bases. The CDR3 consists of 13 residues. V was clipped by 4 bases and J by 7 bases; unmatched bases: 4. Germline values: CDR1 LGHNT, CDR2 FRNRAP. DNA of the CDR3: TGTGCTAGTGGTTCGGGGGGGGAAAATACGCAGTATTTT. It specifies CASGSGGENTQYF.

The V call is TRBV6-5, the J call TRBJ1-6; 10 bases line up with TRBD1. The germline gives CDR1 MNHEY, CDR2 SVGAGI. V lost 6 bases, J lost 8 bases, and 7 bases stayed unmatched. This CDR3 comprises 15 residues. The CDR3 protein is CASRSTGGAYSPLHF. The CDR3 bases are TGTGCCAGCAGGTCGACAGGGGGCGCGTATTCACCCCTCCACTTT.

The chain has TRBV13 and TRBJ1-2, with TRBD1 as a possible D gene (6 bases). V dropped 6 bases and J dropped 6 bases, with 20 bases sitting between them. This CDR3 has 15 residues. Germline assignment: CDR1 PRHDT and CDR2 FYEKMQ (reference sequence). The CDR3 protein is CASRPTGGALNGYTF. CDR3 bases: TGTGCCAGCAGACCTACGGGGGGCGCCTTAAATGGCTACACCTTC. The full variable domain, rest sourced from reference TRBV13 and TRBJ1-2, is AAGVIQSPRHLIKEKRETATLKCYPIPRHDTVYWYQQGPGQDPQFLISFYEKMQSDKGSIPDRFSAQQFSDYHSELNMSSLELGDSALYFCASRPTGGALNGYTFGSGTRLTVV.

The rearrangement uses TRBV6-5 and TRBJ2-1; 13 bases align to TRBD2. Trimming removed 6 bases from V and 9 bases from J; junction bases left unmatched: 8. This CDR3 is 15 amino acids long. Germline V gives CDR1 MNHEY, CDR2 SVGAGI. CDR3 DNA: TGTGCCAGCAGACTACTAGCGGGAGGGCCCGGTGAGCAGTTCTTC. It codes for CASRLLAGGPGEQFF.

This clone was observed a handful of times. V is TRBV28 and J is TRBJ2-1; perhaps TRBD2 as D (5 bases). The CDR3 spans 12 residues. Germline loops: CDR1 MDHEN, CDR2 SYDVKM. The ends were cut back, 5 bases at V and 12 bases at J, with 14 bases in the middle. In DNA form, the CDR3 reads TGTGCCAGCAGTGGACTCCGAGGAGGGCAGTTCTTC. It encodes CASSGLRGGQFF.

This sequence joins TRBV11-1 and TRBJ2-3, with 8 bases lining up with TRBD1. The length of the CDR3 is 14 residues. Germline assignment: CDR1 SGHAT and CDR2 FQDESV (reference sequence). CDR3 residues: CASGRGRYTDTQYF. CDR3 nucleotide sequence: TGTGCAAGTGGCAGGGGGCGGTACACAGATACGCAGTATTTT.

The genes are TRBV29-1 and TRBJ1-2, with TRBD1 matching over 9 bases. Germline CDR1 reads SQVTM; CDR2 reads ANQGSEA. This CDR3 is 14 amino acids long. V shed 1 base, J shed 6 bases, and the junction held 6 bases outside the gene matches. The CDR3 is CSVEGDRVHHGYTF. CDR3 bases: TGCAGCGTTGAAGGGGACAGGGTACACCATGGCTACACCTTC.

Concerning this clone: A read error may produce the germline difference seen at one junction end. The chain joins TRBV4-1 to TRBJ2-7, with 8 bases aligning to TRBD2. The germline V gene encodes CDR1 MGHRA and CDR2 YSYEKL. The CDR3 extends over 16 amino acids. The CDR3 here is CASSEEGPGLDYEQYF. CDR3 nucleotide sequence: TGCGCCAGCAGCGAAGAAGGCCCGGGACTAGATTACGAGCAGTACTTC.

The rearrangement uses TRBV27 and TRBJ2-7; TRBD2 matches at 9 bases. This CDR3 is built from 14 residues. CDR1 is MNHEY and CDR2 is SMNVEV in the germline V gene (reference sequence). Trimming took 3 bases from V and 3 from J; bases not matched to a gene: 3. The CDR3 loop is CASSFSGSYYEQYF. The CDR3 DNA reads as TGTGCCAGCAGTTTTAGCGGGAGTTACTACGAGCAGTACTTC.

The chain combines TRBV5-1 with TRBJ1-4, with 7 bases lining up with TRBD1. Trimming removed 1 base from V and 6 bases from J; junction bases left unmatched: 9. This CDR3 comprises 16 residues. Germline assignment: CDR1 SGHRS and CDR2 YFSETQ. Here the CDR3 reads CASSLQGGGGYEKLFF. The CDR3 nucleotides are TGCGCCAGCAGCTTGCAGGGGGGAGGCGGCTATGAAAAACTGTTTTTT.

This clone was counted only a few times. The V call is TRBV7-9, the J call TRBJ2-6; the match to TRBD1 covers 10 bases. The CDR3 has 17 residues. The junction had 6 bases not matched to a gene; V was cut back by 5 bases and J by 2 bases. Germline lookup yields CDR1 SEHNR and CDR2 FQNEAQ (reference sequence). Written as DNA, the CDR3 is TGTGCCAGCAGCCCCCGGGACAGGGGCACTGGGGCCAACGTCCTGACTTTC. Its translation: CASSPRDRGTGANVLTF.

The genes are TRBV12-3 or TRBV12-4 and TRBJ2-3; 8 positions match TRBD2. The junction had 11 bases not matched to a gene; V was cut back by 5 bases and J by 13 bases. The CDR3 has 13 amino acids. The CDR3 nucleotides read TGTGCCAGCAGTACTGGACTAGCCTCCTTTGAGTATTTT. It yields the protein CASSTGLASFEYF.

This clone was picked up a small number of times. The V and J genes are TRBV19 and TRBJ2-1; 9 nucleotides agree with TRBD1. The germline V gene has CDR1 LNHDA and CDR2 SQIVND (reference sequence). V dropped 9 bases and J dropped 4; count of bases not matched to a gene: 7. The length of the CDR3 is 14 residues. This CDR3 is CASCTGGLYNEQFF. CDR3 coding DNA: TGTGCCAGCTGCACAGGGGGCTTGTACAATGAGCAGTTCTTC.

In DNA form, the CDR3 reads TGTGCCAGTAGGTGGACTAGCGGGGGAGTGAATGAGCAGTTCTTC. Translation: CASRWTSGGVNEQFF. The rearrangement joins TRBV19 to TRBJ2-1; 13 bases line up with TRBD2. The V gene's germline CDR1 is LNHDA and CDR2 SQIVND (reference sequence). The junction had 6 bases not matched to a gene; V was cut back by 6 bases and J by 7 bases. The CDR3 is made up of 15 amino acids.